The T cell receptor beta chain described here comes from a study of blood T cell repertoires in COVID-19. For the study at large: PBMCs, B-cell-depleted T cells, or T cells provided the cDNA or gDNA that made up the material.

In the authors' methods: Reference gene primers were amplified, and this amplification served to estimate nucleated cell counts. The method was immunoSEQ multiplex PCR; TCRdb's version includes in-frame clones alone and lacks a portion of them. D and trimming were read from the DNA, whereas the V and J calls and clone size are those reported in that table. The table lists around 31,000 clones, roughly 90% of them singletons. The clonotype originates from a man aged 55 to 69 with COVID-19, enrolled during active disease. What was sequenced was peripheral blood.

This CDR3 is CASSQVGYNNSPLHF. The CDR3 coding sequence is TGCGCCAGCAGCCAAGTGGGCTATAATAATTCACCCCTCCACTTT. The rearrangement links TRBV4-1 to TRBJ1-6; the D is unclear. Germline values: CDR1 MGHRA, CDR2 YSYEKL. CDR3 size: 15 residues. V lost 1 base and J 5 bases, leaving 9 bases between the germline ends.